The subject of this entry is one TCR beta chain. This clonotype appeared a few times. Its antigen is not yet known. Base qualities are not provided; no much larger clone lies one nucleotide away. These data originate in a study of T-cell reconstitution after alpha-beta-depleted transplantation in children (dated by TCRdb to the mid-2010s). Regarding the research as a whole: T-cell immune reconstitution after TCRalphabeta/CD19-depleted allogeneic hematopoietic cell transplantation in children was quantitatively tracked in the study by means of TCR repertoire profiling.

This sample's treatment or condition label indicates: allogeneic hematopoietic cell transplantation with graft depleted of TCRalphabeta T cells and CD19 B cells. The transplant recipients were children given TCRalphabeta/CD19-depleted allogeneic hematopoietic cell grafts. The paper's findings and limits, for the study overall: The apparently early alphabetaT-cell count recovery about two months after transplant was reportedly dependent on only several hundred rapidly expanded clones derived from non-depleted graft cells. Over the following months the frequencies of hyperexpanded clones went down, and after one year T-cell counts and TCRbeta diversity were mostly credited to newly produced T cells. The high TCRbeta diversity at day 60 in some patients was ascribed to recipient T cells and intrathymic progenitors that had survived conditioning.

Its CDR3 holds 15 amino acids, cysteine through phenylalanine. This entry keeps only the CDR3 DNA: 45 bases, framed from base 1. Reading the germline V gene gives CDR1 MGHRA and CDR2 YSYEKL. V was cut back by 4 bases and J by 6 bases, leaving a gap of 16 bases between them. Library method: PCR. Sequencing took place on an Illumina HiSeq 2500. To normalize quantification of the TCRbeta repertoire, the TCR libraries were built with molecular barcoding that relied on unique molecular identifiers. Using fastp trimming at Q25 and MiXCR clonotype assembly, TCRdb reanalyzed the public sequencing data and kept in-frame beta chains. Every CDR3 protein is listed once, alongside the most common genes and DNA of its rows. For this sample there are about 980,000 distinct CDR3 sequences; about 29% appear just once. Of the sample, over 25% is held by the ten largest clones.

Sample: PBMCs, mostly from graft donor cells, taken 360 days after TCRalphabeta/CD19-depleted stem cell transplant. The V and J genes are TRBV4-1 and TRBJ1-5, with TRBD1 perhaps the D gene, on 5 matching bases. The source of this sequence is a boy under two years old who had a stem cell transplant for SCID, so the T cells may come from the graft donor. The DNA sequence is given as TGCGCCAGCAGCCCCTTTCCGCAGGGCGGTCAGCCCCAGCATTTT. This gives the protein CASSPFPQGGQPQHF.